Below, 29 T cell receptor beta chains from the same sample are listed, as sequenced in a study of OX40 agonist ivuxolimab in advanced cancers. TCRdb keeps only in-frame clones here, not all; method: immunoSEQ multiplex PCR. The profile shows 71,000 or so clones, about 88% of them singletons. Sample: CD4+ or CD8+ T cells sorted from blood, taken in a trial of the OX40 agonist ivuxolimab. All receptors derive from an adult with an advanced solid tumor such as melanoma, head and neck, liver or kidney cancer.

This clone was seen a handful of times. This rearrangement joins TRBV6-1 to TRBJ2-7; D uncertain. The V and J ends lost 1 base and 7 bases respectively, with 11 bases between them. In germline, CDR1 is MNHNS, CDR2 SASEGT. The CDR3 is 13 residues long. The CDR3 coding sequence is TGTGCCAGCAGTGAAGGTAGGGTAGGTGAGCAGTACTTC. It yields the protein CASSEGRVGEQYF.

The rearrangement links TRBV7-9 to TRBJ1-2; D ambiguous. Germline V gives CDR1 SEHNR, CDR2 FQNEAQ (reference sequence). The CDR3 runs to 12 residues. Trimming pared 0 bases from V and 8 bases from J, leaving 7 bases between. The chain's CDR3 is CASSLAVRGYTF. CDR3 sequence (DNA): TGTGCCAGCAGCTTAGCGGTCAGGGGCTACACCTTC.

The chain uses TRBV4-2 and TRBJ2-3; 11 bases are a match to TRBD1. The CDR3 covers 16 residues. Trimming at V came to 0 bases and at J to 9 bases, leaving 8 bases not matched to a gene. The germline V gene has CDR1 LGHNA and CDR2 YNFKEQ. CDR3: CASSQERTGGFLTQYF. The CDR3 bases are TGTGCCAGCAGCCAAGAACGGACAGGGGGCTTTTTAACGCAGTATTTT.

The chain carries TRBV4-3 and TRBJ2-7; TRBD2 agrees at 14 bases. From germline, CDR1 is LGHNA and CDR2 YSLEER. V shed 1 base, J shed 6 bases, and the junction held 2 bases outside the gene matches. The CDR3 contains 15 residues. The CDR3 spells CASSQGTSGRPEQYF. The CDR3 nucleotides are TGCGCCAGCAGCCAAGGGACTAGCGGGAGGCCCGAGCAGTACTTC.

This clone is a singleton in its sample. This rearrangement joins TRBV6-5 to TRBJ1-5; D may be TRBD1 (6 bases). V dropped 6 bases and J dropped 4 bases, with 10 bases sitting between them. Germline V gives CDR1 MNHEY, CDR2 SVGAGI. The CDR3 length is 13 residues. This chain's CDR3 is CASRRTVNQPQHF. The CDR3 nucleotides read TGTGCCAGCAGAAGGACAGTGAATCAGCCCCAGCATTTT.

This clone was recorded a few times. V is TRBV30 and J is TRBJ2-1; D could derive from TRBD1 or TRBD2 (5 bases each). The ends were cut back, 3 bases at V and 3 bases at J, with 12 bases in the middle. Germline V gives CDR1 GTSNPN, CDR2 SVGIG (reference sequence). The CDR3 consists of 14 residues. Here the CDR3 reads CAWSPGPGYNEQFF. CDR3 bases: TGTGCCTGGAGCCCGGGGCCTGGCTACAATGAGCAGTTCTTC.

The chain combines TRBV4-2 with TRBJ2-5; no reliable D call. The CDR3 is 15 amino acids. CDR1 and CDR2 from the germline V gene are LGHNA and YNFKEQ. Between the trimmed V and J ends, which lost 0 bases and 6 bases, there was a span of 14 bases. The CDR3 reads CASSQEPRLTKTQYF. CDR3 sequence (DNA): TGTGCCAGCAGCCAAGAACCGAGGCTAACGAAGACCCAGTACTTC.

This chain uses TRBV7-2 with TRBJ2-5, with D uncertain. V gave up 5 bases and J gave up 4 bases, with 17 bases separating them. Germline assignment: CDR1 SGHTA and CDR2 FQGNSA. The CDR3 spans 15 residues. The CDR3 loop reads CASSPTPTSLETQYF. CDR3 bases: TGTGCCAGCAGCCCAACCCCGACAAGCCTAGAGACCCAGTACTTC.

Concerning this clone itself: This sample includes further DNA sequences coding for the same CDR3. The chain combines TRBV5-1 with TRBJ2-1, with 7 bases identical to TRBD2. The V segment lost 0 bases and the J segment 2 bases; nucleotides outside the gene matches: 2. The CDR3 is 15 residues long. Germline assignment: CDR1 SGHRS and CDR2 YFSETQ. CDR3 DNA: TGCGCCAGCAGCTTGGGCGGGAGTCCCTACAATGAGCAGTTCTTC. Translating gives CASSLGGSPYNEQFF.

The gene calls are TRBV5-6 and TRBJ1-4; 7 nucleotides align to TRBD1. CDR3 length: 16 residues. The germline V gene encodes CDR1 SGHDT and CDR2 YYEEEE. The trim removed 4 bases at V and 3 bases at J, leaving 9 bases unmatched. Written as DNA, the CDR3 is TGTGCCAGCAGCACCATCGACAGGGCGGCTAATGAAAAACTGTTTTTT. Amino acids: CASSTIDRAANEKLFF.

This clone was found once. The CDR3 loop reads CAISEGVSGRPETQYF. CDR3 DNA sequence: TGTGCCATCAGTGAAGGGGTTAGCGGGAGACCTGAGACCCAGTACTTC. The chain combines TRBV10-3 with TRBJ2-5; 9 bases match TRBD2. With 3 bases clipped from V and 5 bases from J, the junction kept 10 bases outside the gene matches. The germline CDR1 and CDR2 sequences are ENHRY and SYGVKD. CDR3 length equals 16 residues.

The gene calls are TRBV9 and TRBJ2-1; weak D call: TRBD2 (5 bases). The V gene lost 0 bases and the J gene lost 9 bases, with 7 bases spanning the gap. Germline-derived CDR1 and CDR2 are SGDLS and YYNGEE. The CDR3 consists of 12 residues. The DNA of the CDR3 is TGTGCCAGCAGCGTAGGAGGGTTTGAGCAGTTCTTC. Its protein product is CASSVGGFEQFF.

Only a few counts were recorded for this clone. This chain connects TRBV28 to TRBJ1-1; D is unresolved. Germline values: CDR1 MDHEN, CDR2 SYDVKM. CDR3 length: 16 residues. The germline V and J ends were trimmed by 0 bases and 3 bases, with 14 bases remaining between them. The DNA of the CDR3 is TGTGCCAGCAGTTTATGGTGGAAGCCGGCGGACACTGAAGCTTTCTTT. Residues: CASSLWWKPADTEAFF.

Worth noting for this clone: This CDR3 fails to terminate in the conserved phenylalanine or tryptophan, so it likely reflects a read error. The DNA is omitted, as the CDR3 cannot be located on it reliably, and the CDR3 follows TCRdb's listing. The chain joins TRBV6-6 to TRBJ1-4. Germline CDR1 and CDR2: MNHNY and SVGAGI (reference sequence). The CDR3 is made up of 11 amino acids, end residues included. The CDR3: CASSPTPARER.

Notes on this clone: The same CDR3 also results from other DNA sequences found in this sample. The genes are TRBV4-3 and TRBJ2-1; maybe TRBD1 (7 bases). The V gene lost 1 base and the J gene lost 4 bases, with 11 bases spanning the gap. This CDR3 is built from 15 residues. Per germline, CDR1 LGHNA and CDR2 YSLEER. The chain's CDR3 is CASSQAAGGYNEQFF. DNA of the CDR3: TGCGCCAGCAGCCAAGCGGCAGGGGGGTACAATGAGCAGTTCTTC.

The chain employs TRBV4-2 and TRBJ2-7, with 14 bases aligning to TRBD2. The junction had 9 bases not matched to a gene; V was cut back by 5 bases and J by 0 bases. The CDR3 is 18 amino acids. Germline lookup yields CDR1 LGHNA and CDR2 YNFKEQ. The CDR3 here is CASSGGLAGANNSYEQYF. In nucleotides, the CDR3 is TGTGCCAGCAGCGGGGGACTAGCGGGAGCCAATAACTCCTACGAGCAGTACTTC.

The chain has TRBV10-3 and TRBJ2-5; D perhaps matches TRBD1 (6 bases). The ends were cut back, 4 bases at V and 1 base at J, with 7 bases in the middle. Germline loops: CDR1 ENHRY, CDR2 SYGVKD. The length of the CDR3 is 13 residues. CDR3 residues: CAISGRGQETQYF. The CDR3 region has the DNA TGTGCCATCAGTGGCAGGGGCCAAGAGACCCAGTACTTC.

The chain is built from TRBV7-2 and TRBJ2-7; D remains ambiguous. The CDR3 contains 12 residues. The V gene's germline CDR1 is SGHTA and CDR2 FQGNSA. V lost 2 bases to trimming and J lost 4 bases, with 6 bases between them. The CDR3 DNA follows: TGTGCCAGCAGCTTAAAAGGTTACGAGCAGTACTTC. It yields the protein CASSLKGYEQYF. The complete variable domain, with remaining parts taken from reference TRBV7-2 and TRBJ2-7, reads GAGVSQSPSNKVTEKGKDVELRCDPISGHTALYWYRQSLGQGLEFLIYFQGNSAPDKSGLPSDRFSAERTGGSVSTLTIQRTQQEDSAVYLCASSLKGYEQYFGPGTRLTVT.

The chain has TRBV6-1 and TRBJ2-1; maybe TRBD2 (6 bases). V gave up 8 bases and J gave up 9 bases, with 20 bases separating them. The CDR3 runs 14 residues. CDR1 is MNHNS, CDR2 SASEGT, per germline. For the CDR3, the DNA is TGTGCCAGCGGAGGGGACTTTGGGCTGCCTGAGCAGTTCTTC. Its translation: CASGGDFGLPEQFF.

The DNA for the CDR3 is TGTGCCAGCAGCGTAGCTAGTCTAGCGGGAGTACCAGATACGCAGTATTTT. Its protein is CASSVASLAGVPDTQYF. The V call is TRBV9, the J call TRBJ2-3; 10 bases agree with TRBD2. CDR3 size: 17 residues. The germline V gene encodes CDR1 SGDLS and CDR2 YYNGEE. V lost 0 bases and J lost 4; bases outside the gene matches: 8.

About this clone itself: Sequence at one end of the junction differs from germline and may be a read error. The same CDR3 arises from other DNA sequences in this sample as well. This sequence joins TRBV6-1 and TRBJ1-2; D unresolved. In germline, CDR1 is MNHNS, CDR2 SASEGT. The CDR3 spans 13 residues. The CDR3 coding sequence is TGCGCCAGCAGTGAACCCATGAACTATGGCTACACCTTC. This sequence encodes CASSEPMNYGYTF.

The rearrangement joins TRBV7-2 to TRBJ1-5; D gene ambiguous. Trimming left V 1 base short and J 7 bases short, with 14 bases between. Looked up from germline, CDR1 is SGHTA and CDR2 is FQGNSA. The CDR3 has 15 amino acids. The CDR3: CASSLVGGGTQPQHF. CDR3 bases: TGTGCCAGCAGCTTAGTGGGTGGTGGTACGCAGCCCCAGCATTTT.

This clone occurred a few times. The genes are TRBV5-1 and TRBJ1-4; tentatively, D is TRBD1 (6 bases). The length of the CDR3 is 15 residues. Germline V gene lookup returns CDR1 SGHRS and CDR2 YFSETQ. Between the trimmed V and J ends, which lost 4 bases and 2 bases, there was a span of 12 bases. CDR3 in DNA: TGCGCCAGCAGCACCACAGGACAGACTAATGAAAAACTGTTTTTT. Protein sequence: CASSTTGQTNEKLFF.

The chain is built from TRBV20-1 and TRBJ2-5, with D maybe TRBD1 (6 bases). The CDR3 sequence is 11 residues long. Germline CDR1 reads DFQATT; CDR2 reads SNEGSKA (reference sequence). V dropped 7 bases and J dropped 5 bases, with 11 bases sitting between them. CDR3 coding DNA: TGCAGTGGTACAGGGTCGGAGACCCAGTACTTC. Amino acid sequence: CSGTGSETQYF.

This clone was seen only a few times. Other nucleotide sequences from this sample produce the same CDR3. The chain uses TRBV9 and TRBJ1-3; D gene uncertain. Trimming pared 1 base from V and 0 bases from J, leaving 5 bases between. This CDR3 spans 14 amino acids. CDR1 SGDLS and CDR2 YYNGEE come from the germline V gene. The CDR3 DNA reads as TGTGCCAGCAGCGTAAGCTTCTCTGGAAACACCATATATTTT. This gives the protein CASSVSFSGNTIYF. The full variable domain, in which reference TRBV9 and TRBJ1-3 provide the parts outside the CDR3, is DSGVTQTPKHLITATGQRVTLRCSPRSGDLSVYWYQQSLDQGLQFLIQYYNGEERAKGNILERFSAQQFPDLHSELNLSSLELGDSALYFCASSVSFSGNTIYFGEGSWLTVV.

The CDR3 bases are TGCGCCAGCAGCCAAGACCCTAGCGACAGGGAGACCCAGTACTTC. It encodes CASSQDPSDRETQYF. The J gene is TRBJ2-5, the V gene TRBV4-1; D may match TRBD1 or TRBD2 (6 bases each). With 0 bases removed from V and 5 bases from J, the gap between germline ends came to 13 bases. This CDR3 has 15 residues. Germline loops: CDR1 MGHRA, CDR2 YSYEKL.

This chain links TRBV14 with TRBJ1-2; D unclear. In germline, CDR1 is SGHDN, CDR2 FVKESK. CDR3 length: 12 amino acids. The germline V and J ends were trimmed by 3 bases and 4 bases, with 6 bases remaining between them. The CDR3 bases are TGTGCCAGCAGCCAGAACAGCTATGGCTACACCTTC. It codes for CASSQNSYGYTF.

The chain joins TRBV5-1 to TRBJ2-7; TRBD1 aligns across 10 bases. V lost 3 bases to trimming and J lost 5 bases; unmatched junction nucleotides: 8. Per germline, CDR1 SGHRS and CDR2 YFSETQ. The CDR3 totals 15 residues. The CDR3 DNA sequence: TGCGCCAGCAGCTGGGGTTCGGGACAGGGGAACGAGCAGTACTTC. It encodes CASSWGSGQGNEQYF.

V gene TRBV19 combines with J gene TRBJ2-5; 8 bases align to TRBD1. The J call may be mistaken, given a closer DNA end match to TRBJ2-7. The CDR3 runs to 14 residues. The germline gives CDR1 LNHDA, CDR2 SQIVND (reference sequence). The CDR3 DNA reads TGTGCCAGTAGTATGGACAGGGCCTCCTACGAGCAGTACTTC. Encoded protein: CASSMDRASYEQYF.